This T cell receptor (beta chain) originates from a study of blood T cell repertoires in COVID-19. Study in general: Acute and convalescent COVID-19 specimens originated in the United States, Italy and Spain. PBMCs, B-cell-depleted T cells, or T cells provided the cDNA or gDNA that made up the material.

Germline lookup yields CDR1 SQVTM and CDR2 ANQGSEA. The CDR3 length is 13 residues. V shed 7 bases and J 1 base; nucleotides not matched to a gene: 5. In the original processing: Nucleated cell counts were estimated from reference gene primer amplification. Method: immunoSEQ multiplex PCR; TCRdb's copy keeps in-frame clones and lacks some. V and J calls and clone size come straight from that table; D and trimming were deduced from the DNA. The sample carries under 300,000 clones, 88% recorded once. Sequencing was performed on peripheral blood. The TCR sequence derives from a woman in her twenties or thirties with acute or convalescent COVID-19. This chain uses TRBV29-1 with TRBJ1-1; 8 bases map to TRBD1. CDR3 coding DNA: TGCAGCGCCCGGGACAGGAGGAACACTGAAGCTTTCTTT. Translating gives CSARDRRNTEAFF.